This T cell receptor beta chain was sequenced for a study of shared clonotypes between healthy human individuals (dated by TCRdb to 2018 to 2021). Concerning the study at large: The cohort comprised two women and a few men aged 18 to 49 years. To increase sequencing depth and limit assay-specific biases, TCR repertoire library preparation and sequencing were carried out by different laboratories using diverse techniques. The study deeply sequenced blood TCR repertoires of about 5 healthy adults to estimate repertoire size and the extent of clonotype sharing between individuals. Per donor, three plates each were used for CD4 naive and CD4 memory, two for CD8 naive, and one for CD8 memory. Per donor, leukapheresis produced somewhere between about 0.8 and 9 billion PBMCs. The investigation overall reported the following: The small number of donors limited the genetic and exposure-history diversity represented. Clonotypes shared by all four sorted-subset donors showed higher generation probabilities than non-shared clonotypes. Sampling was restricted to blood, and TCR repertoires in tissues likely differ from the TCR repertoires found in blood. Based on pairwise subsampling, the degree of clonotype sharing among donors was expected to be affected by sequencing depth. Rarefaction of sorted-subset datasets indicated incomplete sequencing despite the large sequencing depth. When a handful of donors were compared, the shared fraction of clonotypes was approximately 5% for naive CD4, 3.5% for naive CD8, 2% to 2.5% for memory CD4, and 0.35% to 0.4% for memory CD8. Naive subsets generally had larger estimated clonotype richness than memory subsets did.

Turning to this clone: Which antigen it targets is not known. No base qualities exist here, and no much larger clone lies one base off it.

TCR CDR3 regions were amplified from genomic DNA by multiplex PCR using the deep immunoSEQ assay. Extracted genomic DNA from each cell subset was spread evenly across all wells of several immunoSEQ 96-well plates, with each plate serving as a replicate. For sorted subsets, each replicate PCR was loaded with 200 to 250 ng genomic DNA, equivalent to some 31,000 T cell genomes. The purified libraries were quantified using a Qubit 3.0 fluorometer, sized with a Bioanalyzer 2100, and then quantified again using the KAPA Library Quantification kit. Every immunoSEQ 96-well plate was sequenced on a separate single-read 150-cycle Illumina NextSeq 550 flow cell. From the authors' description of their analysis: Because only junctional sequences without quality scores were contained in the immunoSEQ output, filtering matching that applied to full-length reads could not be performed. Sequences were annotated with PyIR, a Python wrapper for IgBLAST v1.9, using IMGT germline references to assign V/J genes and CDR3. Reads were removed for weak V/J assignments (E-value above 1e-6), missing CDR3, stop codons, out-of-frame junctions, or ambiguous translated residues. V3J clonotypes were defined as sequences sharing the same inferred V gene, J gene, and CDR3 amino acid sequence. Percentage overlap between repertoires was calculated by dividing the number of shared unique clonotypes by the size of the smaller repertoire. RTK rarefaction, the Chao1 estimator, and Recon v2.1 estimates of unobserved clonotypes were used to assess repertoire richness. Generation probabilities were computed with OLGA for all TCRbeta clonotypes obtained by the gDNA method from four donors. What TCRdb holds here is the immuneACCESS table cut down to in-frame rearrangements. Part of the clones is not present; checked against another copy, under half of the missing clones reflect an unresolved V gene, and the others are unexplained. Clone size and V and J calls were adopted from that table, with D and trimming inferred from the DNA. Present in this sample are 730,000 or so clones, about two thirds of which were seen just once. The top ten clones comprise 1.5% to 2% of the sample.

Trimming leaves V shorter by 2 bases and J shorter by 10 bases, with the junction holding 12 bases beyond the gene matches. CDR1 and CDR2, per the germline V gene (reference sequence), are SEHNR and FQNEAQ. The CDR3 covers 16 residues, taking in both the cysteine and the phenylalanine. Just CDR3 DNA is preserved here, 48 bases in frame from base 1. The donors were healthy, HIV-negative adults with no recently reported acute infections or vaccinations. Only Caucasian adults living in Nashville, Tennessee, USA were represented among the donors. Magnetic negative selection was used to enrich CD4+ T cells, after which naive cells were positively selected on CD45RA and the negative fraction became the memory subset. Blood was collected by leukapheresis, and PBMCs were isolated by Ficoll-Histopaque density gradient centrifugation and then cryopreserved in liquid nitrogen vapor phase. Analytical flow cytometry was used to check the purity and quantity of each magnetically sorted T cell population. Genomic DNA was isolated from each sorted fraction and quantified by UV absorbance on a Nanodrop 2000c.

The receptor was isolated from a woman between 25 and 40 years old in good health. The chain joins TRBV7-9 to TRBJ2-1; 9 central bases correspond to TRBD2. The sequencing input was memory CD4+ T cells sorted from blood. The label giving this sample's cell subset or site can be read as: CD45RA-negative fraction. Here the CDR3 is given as CASSLPGGRVMVEQFF. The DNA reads TGTGCCAGCAGCTTACCTGGCGGGAGGGTCATGGTCGAGCAGTTCTTC.